The rows below give T cell receptor beta chains drawn from one sample of a study of T cells in Graves' hyperthyroidism and ophthalmopathy. MiXCR was run by TCRdb on the multiplex PCR reads, yielding one entry per CDR3 protein. The sample contains more than 500,000 distinct CDR3 sequences, about 16% of which appear only once. The sample comprised blood. These receptors were collected from a woman in her twenties or thirties with Graves' ophthalmopathy. The conserved cysteine and the conserved F or W are not part of the CDR3 here. D genes are given only for firm matches.

V gene	D gene	J gene	CDR3 protein
TRBV5-5	TRBD1	TRBJ2-3	ASSLYGTGSTDTQY
TRBV7-9	.	TRBJ2-1	ASSSLGAGYEQF
TRBV10-1	.	TRBJ2-7	ASSVPGAYEQY
TRBV12-3/TRBV12-4	.	TRBJ1-1	AAGGSMNTEAF
TRBV15	TRBD2	TRBJ2-5	ATSRLGLADGETQY
TRBV7-9	.	TRBJ1-2	ASSPRGQAGYT
TRBV28	.	TRBJ1-2	ASSGPRQGDYGYT
TRBV20-1	TRBD2	TRBJ2-1	SARSGGRARNEQF
TRBV4-2	TRBD2	TRBJ2-1	ASSRLGTSVSYNEQF
TRBV20-1	TRBD2	TRBJ2-3	SAWTSGSSKVGTDTQY
TRBV7-2	.	TRBJ2-3	ASTPEAPIGADTQY
TRBV4-1	.	TRBJ1-2	ASSQDPWGFGGYT
TRBV9	.	TRBJ1-1	ASSLGGFMNTEAF
TRBV2	.	TRBJ1-2	ASSEGYLGYT
TRBV20-1	.	TRBJ1-4	SAFLAQGGNEKLF
TRBV29-1	.	TRBJ1-4	SGQGPNEKLF
TRBV29-1	.	TRBJ1-1	SVGSYTEAF
TRBV28	TRBD1	TRBJ2-7	ASSFRDRGTYEQY
TRBV6-1	TRBD2	TRBJ2-3	ASRATGTSGTTDTQY
TRBV28	TRBD2	TRBJ2-1	ASSYLAGKRQF
TRBV28	.	TRBJ1-1	ASSFFGGEAF
TRBV28	.	TRBJ2-1	ASSSNSLSSYNEQF
TRBV19	.	TRBJ2-7	ASSITGNVYEQY
TRBV6-5	.	TRBJ1-1	ASSYGRGNTEAF
TRBV6-2/TRBV6-3	.	TRBJ1-1	ASSYWVSTEAF
TRBV3-1	.	TRBJ2-5	ASSPAPGETQY
TRBV20-1	TRBD1	TRBJ2-7	IIPGQAGLEQY
TRBV5-8	.	TRBJ2-7	ASSSLRGAYEQY
TRBV27	TRBD1	TRBJ2-5	ASSLSGGQGLGMY